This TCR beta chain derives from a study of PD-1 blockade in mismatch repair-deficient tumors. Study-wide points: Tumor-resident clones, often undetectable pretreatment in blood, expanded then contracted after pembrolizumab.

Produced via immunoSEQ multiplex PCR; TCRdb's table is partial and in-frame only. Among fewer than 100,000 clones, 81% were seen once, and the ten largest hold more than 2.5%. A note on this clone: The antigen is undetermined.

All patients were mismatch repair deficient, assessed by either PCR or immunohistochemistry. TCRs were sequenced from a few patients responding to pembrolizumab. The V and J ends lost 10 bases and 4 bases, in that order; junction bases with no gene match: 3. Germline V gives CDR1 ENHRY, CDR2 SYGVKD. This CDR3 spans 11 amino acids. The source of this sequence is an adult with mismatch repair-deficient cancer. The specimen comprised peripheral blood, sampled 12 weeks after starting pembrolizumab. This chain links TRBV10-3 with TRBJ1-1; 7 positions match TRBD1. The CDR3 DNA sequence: TGTGCCACCGCAGGGGGCACTGAAGCTTTCTTT. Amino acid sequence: CATAGGTEAFF.